These 18 T cell receptor beta chains were all obtained from the same sample, sequenced in a study of T-cell reconstitution after alpha-beta-depleted transplantation in children. For TCRbeta, the library was prepared with unique molecular identifiers. One entry per CDR3 protein, called by TCRdb with MiXCR from the PCR reads. The sample consists of around 76,000 distinct CDR3 sequences, 15% to 20% of them appearing once. The sequencing used PBMCs, mostly from graft donor cells, collected 360 days after TCRalphabeta/CD19-depleted stem cell transplant. Receptors originate from a male patient aged 2 to 9 who had a stem cell transplant for acute lymphoblastic leukemia, so the T cells may come from the graft donor.

This chain links TRBV11-1 with TRBJ2-3, with D possibly TRBD1 on 5 matching bases. This CDR3 spans 14 amino acids. The germline CDR1 and CDR2 sequences are SGHAT and FQDESV (reference sequence). V was trimmed by 0 bases and J by 2 bases, leaving 6 bases between them. The CDR3 nucleotides are TGTGCCAGCAGCTTAGCAGGGGCCACAGATACGCAGTATTTT. Translating gives CASSLAGATDTQYF. Looking up the rest from reference TRBV11-1 and TRBJ2-3 gives the full variable domain: EAEVAQSPRYKITEKSQAVAFWCDPISGHATLYWYRQILGQGPELLVQFQDESVVDDSQLPKDRFSAERLKGVDSTLKIQPAELGDSAMYLCASSLAGATDTQYFGPGTRLTVL.

The V and J genes are TRBV5-1 and TRBJ2-5; 8 bases are shared with TRBD1. V trimming: 2 bases; J trimming: 2 bases; junction bases outside the gene matches: 5. The CDR3 has 15 residues. CDR1 and CDR2 (germline): SGHRS, YFSETQ. The DNA for the CDR3 is TGCGCCAGCAGCTTTGGCAGGGGGCTTCAAGAGACCCAGTACTTC. This codes for CASSFGRGLQETQYF.

This chain connects TRBV20-1 to TRBJ2-7, with D unclear. The CDR3 is 12 residues long. From germline, CDR1 is DFQATT and CDR2 SNEGSKA (reference sequence). V lost 1 base and J 6 bases, leaving 10 bases between the germline ends. This CDR3 reads CSARVHPFEQYF. The DNA of the CDR3 is TGCAGTGCTAGAGTACATCCATTCGAGCAGTACTTC.

This chain links TRBV6-5 with TRBJ2-7; TRBD1 might be the D (5 bases). V dropped 4 bases and J dropped 0 bases, with 10 bases sitting between them. The CDR3 consists of 14 residues. Germline V gene data show CDR1 as MNHEY and CDR2 as SVGAGI. CDR3 in amino acids: CASSLDSYSYEQYF. The CDR3 coding sequence is TGTGCCAGCAGTTTAGACAGCTACTCCTACGAGCAGTACTTC.

This clonotype has ten or more counts. CDR3 residues: CASSMTGMHENEQFF. The CDR3 DNA is TGCGCCAGCAGCATGACAGGCATGCATGAGAATGAGCAGTTCTTC. The chain uses TRBV5-1 and TRBJ2-1; D may be TRBD1 (6 bases). Germline V gives CDR1 SGHRS, CDR2 YFSETQ. The V and J ends lost 4 bases and 7 bases respectively, with 18 bases between them. The CDR3 extends over 15 amino acids.

The V gene is TRBV5-6, the J gene TRBJ2-1, with D perhaps TRBD2 (5 bases). The germline CDR1 and CDR2 sequences are SGHDT and YYEEEE. Trimming pared 8 bases from V and 2 bases from J, leaving 14 bases between. This CDR3 has 14 residues. The CDR3 sequence: CARSLGLTYNEQFF. Here the CDR3 DNA reads TGTGCCAGGAGCCTAGGACTTACCTACAATGAGCAGTTCTTC.

The table lists this clonotype with many counts. The gene calls are TRBV5-1 and TRBJ1-1; unclear D gene. Germline V lookup: CDR1 SGHRS, CDR2 YFSETQ. V lost 4 bases and J 0 bases, leaving 13 bases between the germline ends. This CDR3 has 15 residues. In nucleotides, the CDR3 is TGCGCCAGCAGCCCCCTAAAACCCATGAACACTGAAGCTTTCTTT. Translating it yields CASSPLKPMNTEAFF. Looking up the rest from reference TRBV5-1 and TRBJ1-1 gives the full variable domain: KAGVTQTPRYLIKTRGQQVTLSCSPISGHRSVSWYQQTPGQGLQFLFEYFSETQRNKGNFPGRFSGRQFSNSRSEMNVSTLELGDSALYLCASSPLKPMNTEAFFGQGTRLTVV.

This clonotype has more than one count but fewer than ten. The chain uses TRBV20-1 and TRBJ1-2; maybe TRBD1 (5 bases). This CDR3 has 11 amino acids. Germline V gene lookup returns CDR1 DFQATT and CDR2 SNEGSKA (reference sequence). The CDR3 sequence is CSLGAPYGYTF. CDR3 sequence (DNA): TGCAGCCTCGGGGCCCCCTATGGCTACACCTTC.

The gene calls are TRBV29-1 and TRBJ2-1; D might be TRBD1 (6 bases). Looked up from germline, CDR1 is SQVTM and CDR2 is ANQGSEA. Trimming took off 7 bases at V and 0 bases at J, with 13 bases between the two ends. CDR3 length: 14 residues. CDR3 bases: TGCAGCGCTTCAGGGGTTAGCTCCTACAATGAGCAGTTCTTC. Its protein is CSASGVSSYNEQFF.

This clonotype was picked up a small number of times. The chain joins TRBV28 to TRBJ2-2; TRBD2 might be the D (5 bases). Trimming stripped 8 bases from V and 0 bases from J, with 13 bases between. Germline V CDR1 and CDR2: MDHEN, SYDVKM. There are 15 residues in the CDR3. CDR3 nucleotides: TGTGCCAGCGATCGGGCCGGGGCGAACACCGGGGAGCTGTTTTTT. Translation: CASDRAGANTGELFF. The full variable domain, rest sourced from reference TRBV28 and TRBJ2-2, is DVKVTQSSRYLVKRTGEKVFLECVQDMDHENMFWYRQDPGLGLRLIYFSYDVKMKEKGDIPEGYSVSREKKERFSLILESASTNQTSMYLCASDRAGANTGELFFGEGSRLTVL.

This chain links TRBV19 with TRBJ1-5; D ambiguous. The V and J ends lost 0 bases and 3 bases respectively, with 12 bases between them. This CDR3 is built from 16 residues. The germline gives CDR1 LNHDA, CDR2 SQIVND (reference sequence). CDR3 loop: CASSIDRGNNNQPQHF. CDR3 bases: TGTGCCAGTAGTATAGATCGTGGCAATAACAATCAGCCCCAGCATTTT.

The genes are TRBV6-1 and TRBJ2-1; tentative D call: TRBD2 (5 bases). Germline V CDR1 and CDR2: MNHNS, SASEGT. The CDR3 is 15 residues long. V lost 4 bases and J 1 base, leaving 11 bases between the germline ends. The CDR3 here is CASSGPRRSYNEQFF. The CDR3 nucleotides are TGTGCCAGCAGTGGACCTAGGAGGTCCTACAATGAGCAGTTCTTC.

This clonotype was counted at least ten times. J is TRBJ2-3 and V is TRBV29-1, with D unclear. The CDR3 is 12 amino acids. Germline V gives CDR1 SQVTM, CDR2 ANQGSEA. The V gene lost 5 bases and the J gene lost 2 bases, with 8 bases spanning the gap. This chain's CDR3 is CSVRSFTDTQYF. Here the CDR3 DNA reads TGCAGCGTTCGGAGCTTCACAGATACGCAGTATTTT.

This clonotype was counted between two and nine times. J is TRBJ2-7 and V is TRBV7-8, with 11 bases identical to TRBD1. The V segment lost 5 bases and the J segment 2 bases; nucleotides outside the gene matches: 5. This CDR3 spans 15 amino acids. Germline lookup yields CDR1 SGHVS and CDR2 FQNEAQ. In DNA, the CDR3 is TGTGCCAGCAGCACGGACAGGGGGCGACCCTACGAGCAGTACTTC. Encoded protein: CASSTDRGRPYEQYF.

The V call is TRBV21-1, the J call TRBJ2-3. TRBV21-1 is termed a pseudogene. The length of the CDR3 is 10 residues. CDR3 protein: CASSKYTQYF. The CDR3 DNA sequence: TGTGCCAGCAGCAAGTATACGCAGTATTTT.

This chain connects TRBV4-1 to TRBJ2-3; TRBD2 aligns across 16 bases. The V segment lost 0 bases and the J segment 2 bases; nucleotides outside the gene matches: 14. This CDR3 contains 22 residues. Germline loops: CDR1 MGHRA, CDR2 YSYEKL. The CDR3 DNA is TGCGCCAGCAGCCAAGAGAAGGCGTGGGGGACTAGCGGGAGGGCCTCCACAGATACGCAGTATTTT. This translates into CASSQEKAWGTSGRASTDTQYF.

This clonotype was detected many times. V is TRBV29-1 and J is TRBJ2-7; perhaps TRBD1 as D (6 bases). Germline lookup yields CDR1 SQVTM and CDR2 ANQGSEA. The CDR3 length is 14 residues. The ends were cut back, 7 bases at V and 0 bases at J, with 16 bases in the middle. In nucleotides, the CDR3 is TGCAGCGCCAGACAGGCTGACACCTCCTACGAGCAGTACTTC. Protein: CSARQADTSYEQYF.

The chain uses TRBV7-9 and TRBJ2-1; TRBD2 aligns across 11 bases. CDR3 length equals 17 residues. Germline CDR1 SEHNR, CDR2 FQNEAQ (reference sequence). V trimming: 0 bases; J trimming: 7 bases; junction bases outside the gene matches: 8. The CDR3 reads CASSLANIAGGPNEQFF. In nucleotides, the CDR3 is TGTGCCAGCAGCTTAGCGAACATAGCGGGAGGGCCAAATGAGCAGTTCTTC.